The T cell receptor (beta chain) described here comes from a study of tumor-infiltrating lymphocytes in primary liver carcinoma. In the study overall: Between about 4.2 and 11 cm across, the tumors were all of stage T1-T3 N0M0. Samples yielded about 3.65 to 7.5 million productive TCRbeta reads, similar across tissue types. Study-wide points: Among the pair types, tumor region pairs showed more overlap than tumor-adjacent and tumor-blood pairs.

Co-extraction of RNA and DNA was performed on roughly 20-31 mg of unsorted bulk tissue. By surgical resection, the patients were treated for their primary liver carcinoma. V was trimmed by 4 bases and J by 5 bases, leaving 11 bases between them. The CDR3 totals 12 residues. The germline V gene encodes CDR1 SQVTM and CDR2 ANQGSEA. In its sample, this clonotype was seen once. The antigen remains unidentified. The investigators made TCR beta cDNA from around 540 ng total RNA, using a constant-region primer. Three nested multiplex PCR rounds of slightly modified ARM-PCR generated TCR beta libraries. Rounds one and two of PCR, each of roughly 10 cycles, were primed with TRBV1-TRBV30 forward primers and a C-beta reverse primer. TCRdb re-called the multiplex PCR reads through MiXCR, storing one row per CDR3 protein. This sample has about 74,000 distinct CDR3 sequences; over 60% occur once, and the top ten carry about a quarter.

The V call is TRBV29-1, the J call TRBJ2-5; D call uncertain. The TCR was taken from a man aged 35 to 55 with primary liver carcinoma and hepatitis B virus infection. What was sequenced was liver tumor tissue from sampling region 4. As for subset: tumor region T4, right-lateral pole. The CDR3 region is CSVVGIGETQYF. CDR3 DNA: TGCAGCGTTGTAGGCATTGGGGAGACCCAGTACTTC.